This T cell receptor (beta chain) was captured by sequencing in a study of blood T cell repertoires in COVID-19. Background on the study: Acute and convalescent COVID-19 samples came from the United States, Italy and Spain. Sources were T cells, B-cell-depleted T cells, or PBMCs; the material itself was cDNA or gDNA.

In the source study's methods: The authors estimated nucleated cell counts from reference gene primer amplification. Libraries were prepared by immunoSEQ multiplex PCR; TCRdb keeps only in-frame clonotypes and omits some of them. V, J and clone size are taken as reported in that table, and D and trimming were inferred from the DNA itself. Here the sample spans roughly 700,000 clones, around 90% being singletons. The CDR3 is made up of 14 amino acids. Trimming took 5 bases from V and 5 from J, leaving 15 bases between them. Germline loops: CDR1 SGHTA, CDR2 FQGNSA. The table lists this clone with a count of one.

This chain uses TRBV7-2 with TRBJ1-1, with a possible D match to TRBD1 (6 bases). Input material: peripheral blood. This receptor was identified in a woman between 18 and 29 years old with acute or convalescent COVID-19. The CDR3 sequence is CASSPKQGVTEAFF. DNA of the CDR3: TGTGCCAGCAGCCCAAAACAGGGTGTTACTGAAGCTTTCTTT.